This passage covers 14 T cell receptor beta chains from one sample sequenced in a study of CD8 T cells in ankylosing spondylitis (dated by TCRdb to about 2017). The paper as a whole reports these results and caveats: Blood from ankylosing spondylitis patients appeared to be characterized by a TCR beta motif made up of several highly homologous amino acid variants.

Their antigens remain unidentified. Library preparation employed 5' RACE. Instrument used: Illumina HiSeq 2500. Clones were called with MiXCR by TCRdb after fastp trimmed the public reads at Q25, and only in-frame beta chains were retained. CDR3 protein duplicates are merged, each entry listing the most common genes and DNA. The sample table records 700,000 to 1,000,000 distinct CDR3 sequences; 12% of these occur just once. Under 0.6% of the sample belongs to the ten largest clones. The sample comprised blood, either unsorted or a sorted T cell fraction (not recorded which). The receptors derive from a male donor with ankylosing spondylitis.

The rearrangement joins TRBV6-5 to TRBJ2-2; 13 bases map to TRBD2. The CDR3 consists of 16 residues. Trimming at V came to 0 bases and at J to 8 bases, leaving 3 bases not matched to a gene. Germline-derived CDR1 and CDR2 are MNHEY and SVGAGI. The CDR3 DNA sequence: TGTGCCAGCAGTTACTCGAGACTAGCGGGGGGAGGGGAGCTGTTTTTT. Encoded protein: CASSYSRLAGGGELFF.

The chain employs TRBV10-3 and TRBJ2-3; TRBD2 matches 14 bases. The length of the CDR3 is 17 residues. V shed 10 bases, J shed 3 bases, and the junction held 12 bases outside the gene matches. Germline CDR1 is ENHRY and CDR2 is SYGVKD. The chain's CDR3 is CATGRGGTSGGTDTQYF. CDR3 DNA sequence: TGTGCCACCGGCAGGGGGGGGACTAGCGGGGGAACAGATACGCAGTATTTT.

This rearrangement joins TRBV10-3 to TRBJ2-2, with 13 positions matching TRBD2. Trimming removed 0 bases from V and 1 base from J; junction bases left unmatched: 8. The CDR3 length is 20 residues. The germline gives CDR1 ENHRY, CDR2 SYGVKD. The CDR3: CAISESRSLAGGKNTGELFF. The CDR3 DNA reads TGTGCCATCAGTGAGTCCAGGTCACTAGCGGGAGGGAAGAACACCGGGGAGCTGTTTTTT.

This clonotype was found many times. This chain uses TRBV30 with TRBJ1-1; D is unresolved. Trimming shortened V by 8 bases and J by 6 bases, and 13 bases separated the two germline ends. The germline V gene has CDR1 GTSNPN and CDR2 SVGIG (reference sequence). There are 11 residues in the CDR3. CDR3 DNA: TGTGCCCGAAGGGAGAGTTCTGAAGCTTTCTTT. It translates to CARRESSEAFF.

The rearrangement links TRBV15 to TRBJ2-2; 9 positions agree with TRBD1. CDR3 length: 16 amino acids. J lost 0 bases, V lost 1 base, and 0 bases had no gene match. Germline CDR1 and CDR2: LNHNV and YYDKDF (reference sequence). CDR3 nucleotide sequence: TGTGCCACCAGCAGAGGGACAGGGGCGAACACCGGGGAGCTGTTTTTT. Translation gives CATSRGTGANTGELFF.

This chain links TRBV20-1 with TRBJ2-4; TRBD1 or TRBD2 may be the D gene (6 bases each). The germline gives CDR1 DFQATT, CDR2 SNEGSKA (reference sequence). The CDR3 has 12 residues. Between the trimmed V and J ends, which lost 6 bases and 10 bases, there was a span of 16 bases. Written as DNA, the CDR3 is TGCAGTGCAGCGCGGGGAACAGGGATTCAGTACTTC. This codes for CSAARGTGIQYF.

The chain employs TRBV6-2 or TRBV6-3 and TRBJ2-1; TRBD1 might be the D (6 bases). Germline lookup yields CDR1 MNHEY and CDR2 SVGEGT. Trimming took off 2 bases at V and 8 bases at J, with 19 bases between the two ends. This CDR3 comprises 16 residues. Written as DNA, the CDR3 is TGTGCCAGCAGTTACCGCCAGGGGAGCCGCGGAGATGAGCAGTTCTTC. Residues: CASSYRQGSRGDEQFF.

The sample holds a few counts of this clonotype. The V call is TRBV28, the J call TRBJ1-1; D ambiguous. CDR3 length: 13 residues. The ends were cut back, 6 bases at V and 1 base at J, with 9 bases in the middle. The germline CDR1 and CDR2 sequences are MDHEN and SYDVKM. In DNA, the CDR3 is TGTGCCAGCAGACCCAATTGGAACACTGAAGCTTTCTTT. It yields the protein CASRPNWNTEAFF.

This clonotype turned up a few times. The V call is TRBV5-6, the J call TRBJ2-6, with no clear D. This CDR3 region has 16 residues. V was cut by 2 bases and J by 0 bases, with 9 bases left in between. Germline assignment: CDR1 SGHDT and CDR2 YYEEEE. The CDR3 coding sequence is TGTGCCAGCAGCTTAGTCGGGCCCTCTGGGGCCAACGTCCTGACTTTC. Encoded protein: CASSLVGPSGANVLTF.

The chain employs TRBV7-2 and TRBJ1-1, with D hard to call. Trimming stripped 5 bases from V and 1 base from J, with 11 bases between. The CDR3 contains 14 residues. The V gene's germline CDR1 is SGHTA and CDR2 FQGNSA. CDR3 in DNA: TGTGCCAGCAGCGTAGAACGGGAGAACACTGAAGCTTTCTTT. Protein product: CASSVERENTEAFF.

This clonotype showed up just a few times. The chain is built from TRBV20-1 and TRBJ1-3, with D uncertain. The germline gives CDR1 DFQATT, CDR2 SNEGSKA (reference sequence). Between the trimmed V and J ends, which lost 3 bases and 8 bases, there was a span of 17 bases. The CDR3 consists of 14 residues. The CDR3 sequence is CSASGGGGADTIYF. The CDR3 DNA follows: TGCAGTGCTAGTGGCGGCGGAGGAGCAGACACCATATATTTT.

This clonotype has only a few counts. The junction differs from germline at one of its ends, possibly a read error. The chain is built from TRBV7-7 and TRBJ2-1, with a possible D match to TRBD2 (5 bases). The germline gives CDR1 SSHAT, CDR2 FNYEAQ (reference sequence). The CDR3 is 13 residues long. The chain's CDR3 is CASSSTPGGEQFF. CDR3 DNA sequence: TGTGCTAGCAGCTCGACCCCAGGAGGTGAGCAGTTCTTC.

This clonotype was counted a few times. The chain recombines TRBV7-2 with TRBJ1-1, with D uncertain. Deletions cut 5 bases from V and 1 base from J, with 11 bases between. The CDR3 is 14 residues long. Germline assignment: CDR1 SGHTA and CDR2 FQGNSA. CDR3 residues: CASSAGSANTEAFF. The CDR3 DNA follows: TGTGCCAGCAGCGCCGGGTCGGCGAACACTGAAGCTTTCTTT.

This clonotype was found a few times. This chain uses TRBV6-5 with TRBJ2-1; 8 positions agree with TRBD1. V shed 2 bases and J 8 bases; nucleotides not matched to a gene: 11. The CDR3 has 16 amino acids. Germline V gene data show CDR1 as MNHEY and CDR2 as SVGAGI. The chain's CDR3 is CASSYGDRLKADEQFF. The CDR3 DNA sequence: TGTGCCAGCAGTTACGGGGACAGGCTAAAGGCGGATGAGCAGTTCTTC.